Presented here are 14 T cell receptor beta chains from one specimen sequenced in a study of cytomegalovirus exposure and HLA in healthy donors. This PCR relied on a set of 60 Vbeta primers and 13 Jbeta primers. Data came from immunoSEQ multiplex PCR; TCRdb stores just in-frame clones and leaves some out. Here the sample spans about 83,000 clones, roughly 79% being singletons. Material: PBMCs. The receptor source for this set is a woman in her 30s in good health and CMV-seronegative.

The rearrangement links TRBV6-1 to TRBJ2-7; 7 bases line up with TRBD1. J lost 5 bases, V lost 6 bases, and 13 bases had no gene match. Germline loops: CDR1 MNHNS, CDR2 SASEGT. The CDR3 is 15 amino acids. Here the CDR3 reads CASSLDRAVVDEQYF. In DNA form, the CDR3 reads TGTGCCAGCAGCTTAGACAGGGCGGTCGTCGACGAGCAGTACTTC.

The rearrangement joins TRBV5-8 to TRBJ1-5; 8 bases match TRBD1. The germline CDR1 and CDR2 sequences are SGHTS and YDEGEE. V gave up 2 bases and J gave up 0 bases; unmatched junction bases: 7. The length of the CDR3 is 17 residues. The CDR3 loop is CASSFRTGRNSNQPQHF. In nucleotides, the CDR3 is TGTGCCAGCAGCTTTCGGACAGGGCGAAATAGCAATCAGCCCCAGCATTTT.

V is TRBV11-2 and J is TRBJ1-4, with 7 bases lining up with TRBD1. The V segment lost 7 bases and the J segment 4 bases; nucleotides outside the gene matches: 6. Germline V gene lookup returns CDR1 SGHAT and CDR2 FQNNGV. This CDR3 comprises 14 residues. CDR3 in amino acids: CASNQGQLNEKLFF. The CDR3 DNA follows: TGTGCCAGCAACCAGGGACAGCTTAATGAAAAACTGTTTTTT.

This chain connects TRBV19 to TRBJ1-1; D is unclear. CDR3 length: 16 residues. CDR1 and CDR2 (germline): LNHDA, SQIVND (reference sequence). V lost 9 bases and J 1 base, leaving 21 bases between the germline ends. CDR3 in amino acids: CASSILLSGGNTEAFF. The CDR3 DNA reads TGTGCCAGCTCCATTCTACTATCGGGAGGGAACACTGAAGCTTTCTTT.

The V and J genes are TRBV16 and TRBJ1-2, with D possibly TRBD1 on 6 matching bases. V was clipped by 1 base and J by 5 bases, with 14 bases between them. This CDR3 spans 15 amino acids. Germline V gives CDR1 KGHSY, CDR2 FQNENV. CDR3 loop: CASSQFGQGNYGYTF. The CDR3 DNA reads TGTGCCAGCAGCCAATTCGGCCAGGGGAATTATGGCTACACCTTC.

In the case of this clone: One end of the junction is discordant with germline, which a read error may explain. The chain joins TRBV7-9 to TRBJ1-3; no firm D call. CDR1 and CDR2 from the germline V gene are SEHNR and FQNEAQ (reference sequence). CDR3 length: 17 amino acids. The CDR3 DNA follows: TGTTCCAGCAGCTTCGACGGATTTTGGGGAGGCGGAAACACCATATATTTT. It is translated as CSSSFDGFWGGGNTIYF.

The CDR3 reads CASSRGQGREETQYF. DNA of the CDR3: TGTGCCAGCAGCCGTGGACAGGGGCGCGAGGAGACCCAGTACTTC. This chain uses TRBV11-3 with TRBJ2-5, with 9 positions matching TRBD1. J lost 5 bases, V lost 5 bases, and 9 bases had no gene match. The CDR3 runs to 15 residues. The V gene's germline CDR1 is SGHNT and CDR2 YENEEA.

With regard to this clone: At one of its ends the junction is not consistent with the germline gene, which may arise from a read error. The V call is TRBV7-9, the J call TRBJ2-1, with D maybe TRBD2 (6 bases). The CDR3 spans 19 residues. Per the germline V gene, CDR1 is SEHNR and CDR2 is FQNEAQ (reference sequence). CDR3 protein: CSSSFPPLGLTGAYNEQFF. The CDR3 nucleotides are TGTTCCAGCAGCTTTCCCCCGCTAGGGTTAACGGGGGCCTACAATGAGCAGTTCTTC. Variable domain in full (rest from reference TRBV7-9 and TRBJ2-1): DTGVSQNPRHKITKRGQNVTFRCDPISEHNRLYWYRQTLGQGPEFLTYFQNEAQLEKSRLLSDRFSAERPKGSFSTLEIQRTEQGDSAMYLCSSSFPPLGLTGAYNEQFFGPGTRLTVL.

This clone was picked up a small number of times. The rearrangement links TRBV6-1 to TRBJ2-7; TRBD2 might be the D (5 bases). In germline, CDR1 is MNHNS, CDR2 SASEGT. The ends were cut back, 5 bases at V and 5 bases at J, with 13 bases in the middle. The CDR3 contains 13 residues. CDR3 DNA: TGTGCCAGCAGTTATCAGCGAGGGAACGAGCAGTACTTC. Protein: CASSYQRGNEQYF.

J is TRBJ1-1 and V is TRBV6-5; the D is unclear. This CDR3 is 14 amino acids long. Trimming took 0 bases from V and 2 from J, leaving 7 bases between them. Germline V gives CDR1 MNHEY, CDR2 SVGAGI. The CDR3 DNA is TGTGCCAGCAGTTACTCTACACGAAACACTGAAGCTTTCTTT. This sequence encodes CASSYSTRNTEAFF.

The chain employs TRBV18 and TRBJ2-5; D gene unclear. Judging by the DNA end, TRBJ2-7 fits better; the J call may be wrong. The CDR3 contains 12 residues. The germline V gene has CDR1 KGHSH and CDR2 LQKENI. The CDR3 nucleotides read TGTGCCAGCTCACCTCTGAGCTACGAGCAGTACTTC. Its protein is CASSPLSYEQYF.

This clone was counted a single time. This rearrangement joins TRBV7-2 to TRBJ1-2, with 12 bases aligning to TRBD1. Germline assignment: CDR1 SGHTA and CDR2 FQGNSA. V gave up 5 bases and J gave up 8 bases; unmatched junction bases: 9. CDR3 length: 15 amino acids. CDR3: CASSTLGQGAKGYTF. The CDR3 DNA sequence: TGTGCCAGCAGCACCCTGGGACAGGGGGCAAAAGGCTACACCTTC.

V and J are TRBV16 and TRBJ1-5, with 8 bases matching TRBD1. V lost 4 bases and J lost 0; bases outside the gene matches: 8. This CDR3 contains 17 residues. Germline V CDR1 and CDR2: KGHSY, FQNENV. CDR3 DNA sequence: TGTGCCAGCAGCCGCCCAGACAGGGGACATAGCAATCAGCCCCAGCATTTT. Its translation is CASSRPDRGHSNQPQHF.

The V gene is TRBV7-9, the J gene TRBJ2-3; D is possibly TRBD1 (5 bases). The V end lost 5 bases, the J end lost 2 bases, and 11 bases lay between the germline ends. CDR3 length: 14 residues. Germline-derived CDR1 and CDR2 are SEHNR and FQNEAQ (reference sequence). CDR3 sequence: CASSLGQYTDTQYF. In DNA, the CDR3 is TGTGCCAGCAGCCTGGGGCAGTACACAGATACGCAGTATTTT.